Given below is one T cell receptor (beta chain) in context. This specimen comes from a study of memory CD8 T cells in hepatitis C reinfection. Time point meaning: peak reinfection, 3 to 8 weeks after reinfection detection. TCR sequencing was done directly ex vivo on sorted cells, without expansion in vitro. Sequencing was performed with immunoSEQ multiplex PCR; in TCRdb, only in-frame clones are kept and a portion is missing. The sample contains more than 35,000 clones, roughly 88% of which appear only once. Germline V gives CDR1 SEHNR, CDR2 FQNEAQ (reference sequence). The CDR3 spans 16 residues. The V segment lost 5 bases and the J segment 5 bases; nucleotides outside the gene matches: 11.

This chain uses TRBV7-9 with TRBJ1-4, with 7 bases fitting TRBD1. The sample comprised naive CD8+ T cells sorted from blood. The sequence derives from a man aged 18 to 30 with hepatitis C virus infection. The CDR3: CASSTGTEGINEKLFF. In DNA, the CDR3 is TGTGCCAGCAGCACCGGGACAGAGGGTATAAATGAAAAACTGTTTTTT.